The present entry profiles one T cell receptor (beta chain) with its context. Its specificity is unknown. This record belongs to a study of T cell responses to AZD1222 COVID-19 vaccine. Study details: Second doses at about 4 or about 12 weeks were pooled. General study findings and limits: In a largely white British group with more females than males, clonal diversity was possibly underestimated.

This CDR3 region has 15 residues. Trimming took 7 bases from V and 4 from J; bases not matched to a gene: 6. CDR1 MNHEY and CDR2 SVGAGI come from the germline V gene. Generated by immunoSEQ multiplex PCR, the TCRdb table keeps only in-frame clones and is missing some. The sample has some 150,000 clones; around nine tenths are singletons. This specimen consisted of peripheral blood, obtained on day 0 of AZD1222 vaccination. This sequence was found in an adult in good health. The V call is TRBV6-5, the J call TRBJ2-2, with 10 nucleotides matching TRBD1. The CDR3 DNA follows: TGTGCCAGCAAGCAGGGACAGGGGTTCACCGGGGAGCTGTTTTTT. Its translation: CASKQGQGFTGELFF.